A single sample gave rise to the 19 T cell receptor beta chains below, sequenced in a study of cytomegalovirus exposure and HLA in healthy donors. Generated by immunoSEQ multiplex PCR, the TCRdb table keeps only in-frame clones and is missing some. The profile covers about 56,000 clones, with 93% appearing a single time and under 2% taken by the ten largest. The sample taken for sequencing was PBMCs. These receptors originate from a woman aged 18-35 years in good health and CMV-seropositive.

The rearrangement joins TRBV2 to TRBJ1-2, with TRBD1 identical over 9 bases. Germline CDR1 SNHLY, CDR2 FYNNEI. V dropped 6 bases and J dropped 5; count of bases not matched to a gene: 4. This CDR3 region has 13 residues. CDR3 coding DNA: TGTGCCAGCAGGAGGGGACAGGGATATGGCTACACCTTC. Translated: CASRRGQGYGYTF.

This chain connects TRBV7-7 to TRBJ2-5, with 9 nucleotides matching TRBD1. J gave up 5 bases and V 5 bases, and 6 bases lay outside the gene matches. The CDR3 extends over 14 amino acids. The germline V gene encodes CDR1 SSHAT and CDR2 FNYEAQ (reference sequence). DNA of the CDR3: TGTGCCAGCAGCCCGGACAGGGGCCGGGAGACCCAGTACTTC. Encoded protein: CASSPDRGRETQYF.

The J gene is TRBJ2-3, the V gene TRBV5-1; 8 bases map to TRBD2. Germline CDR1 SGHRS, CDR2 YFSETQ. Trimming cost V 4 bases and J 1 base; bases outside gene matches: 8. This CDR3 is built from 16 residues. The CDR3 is CASSRIGGGGTDTQYF. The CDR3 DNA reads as TGCGCCAGCAGCCGGATCGGGGGGGGCGGCACAGATACGCAGTATTTT.

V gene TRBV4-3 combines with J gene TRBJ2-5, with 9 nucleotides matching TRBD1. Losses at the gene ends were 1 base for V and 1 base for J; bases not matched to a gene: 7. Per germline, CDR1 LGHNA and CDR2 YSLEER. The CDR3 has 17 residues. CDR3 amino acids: CASSQGRGTGSQETQYF. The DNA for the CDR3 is TGCGCCAGCAGCCAAGGGCGGGGGACAGGGTCCCAAGAGACCCAGTACTTC.

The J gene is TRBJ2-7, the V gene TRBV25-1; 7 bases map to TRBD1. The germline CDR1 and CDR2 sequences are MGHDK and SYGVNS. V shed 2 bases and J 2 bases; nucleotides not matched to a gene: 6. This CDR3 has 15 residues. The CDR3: CASSEGTVGPYEQYF. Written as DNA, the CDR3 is TGTGCCAGCAGTGAAGGGACAGTAGGGCCCTACGAGCAGTACTTC.

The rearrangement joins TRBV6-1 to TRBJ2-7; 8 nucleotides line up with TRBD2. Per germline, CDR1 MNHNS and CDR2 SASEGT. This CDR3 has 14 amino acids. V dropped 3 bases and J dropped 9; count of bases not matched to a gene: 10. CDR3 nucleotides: TGTGCCAGCAGTGAGGTACCGGGACTAGTCATGCAGTACTTC. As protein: CASSEVPGLVMQYF.

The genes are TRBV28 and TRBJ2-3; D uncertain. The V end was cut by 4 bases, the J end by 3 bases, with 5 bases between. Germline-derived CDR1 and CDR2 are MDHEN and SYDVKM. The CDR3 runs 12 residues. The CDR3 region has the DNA TGTGCCAGCAGTTCAGGTACAGATACGCAGTATTTT. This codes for CASSSGTDTQYF.

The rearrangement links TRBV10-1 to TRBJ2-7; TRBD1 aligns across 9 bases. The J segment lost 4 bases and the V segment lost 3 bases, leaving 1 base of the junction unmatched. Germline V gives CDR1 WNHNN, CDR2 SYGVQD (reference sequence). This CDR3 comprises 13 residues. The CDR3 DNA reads TGCGCCAGCAGTGATGGGACAGGGTACGAGCAGTACTTC. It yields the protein CASSDGTGYEQYF.

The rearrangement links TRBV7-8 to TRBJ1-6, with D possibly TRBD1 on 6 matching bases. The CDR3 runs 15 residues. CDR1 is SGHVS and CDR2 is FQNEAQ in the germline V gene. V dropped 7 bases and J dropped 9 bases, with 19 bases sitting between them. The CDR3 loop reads CASTPPGGDRSPLHF. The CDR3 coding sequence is TGTGCCAGCACCCCACCGGGGGGCGACCGTTCACCCCTCCACTTT.

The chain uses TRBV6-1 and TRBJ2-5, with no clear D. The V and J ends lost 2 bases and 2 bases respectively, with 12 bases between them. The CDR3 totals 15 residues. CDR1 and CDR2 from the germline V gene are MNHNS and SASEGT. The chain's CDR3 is CASSEPAAQQETQYF. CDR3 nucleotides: TGTGCCAGCAGTGAACCTGCGGCGCAGCAAGAGACCCAGTACTTC.

The CDR3: CASSFQPGLATTHEQYF. The CDR3 DNA reads as TGTGCCAGCAGTTTCCAACCGGGACTAGCAACTACCCACGAGCAGTACTTC. The chain couples TRBV28 to TRBJ2-7; 9 nucleotides match TRBD2. Per germline, CDR1 MDHEN and CDR2 SYDVKM. This CDR3 has 17 residues. The J segment lost 5 bases and the V segment lost 3 bases, leaving 14 bases of the junction unmatched.

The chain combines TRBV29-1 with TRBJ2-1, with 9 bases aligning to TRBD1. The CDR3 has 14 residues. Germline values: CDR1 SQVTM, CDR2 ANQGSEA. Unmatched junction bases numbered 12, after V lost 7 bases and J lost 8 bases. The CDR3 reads CSGTQGAGVYEQFF. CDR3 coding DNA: TGCAGCGGGACACAGGGGGCTGGTGTTTATGAGCAGTTCTTC.

This CDR3 reads CASSQDRGDPEAFF. The CDR3 bases are TGCGCCAGCAGCCAAGATCGGGGGGATCCTGAAGCTTTCTTT. The chain links TRBV4-1 to TRBJ1-1; D is perhaps TRBD1 (5 bases). V was shortened by 0 bases and J by 6 bases, with 11 bases between the two germline ends. CDR3 size: 14 residues. CDR1 is MGHRA, CDR2 YSYEKL, per germline.

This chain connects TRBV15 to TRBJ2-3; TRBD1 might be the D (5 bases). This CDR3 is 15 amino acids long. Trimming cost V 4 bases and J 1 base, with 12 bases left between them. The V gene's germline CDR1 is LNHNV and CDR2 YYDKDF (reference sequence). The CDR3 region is CATSTILGGTDTQYF. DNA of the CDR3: TGTGCCACCAGCACAATTCTAGGGGGCACAGATACGCAGTATTTT. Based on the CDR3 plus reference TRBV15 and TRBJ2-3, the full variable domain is DAMVIQNPRYQVTQFGKPVTLSCSQTLNHNVMYWYQQKSSQAPKLLFHYYDKDFNNEADTPDNFQSRRPNTSFCFLDIRSPGLGDTAMYLCATSTILGGTDTQYFGPGTRLTVL.

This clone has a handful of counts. CDR3 sequence (DNA): TGTGCCAGCAGTGAGGGAGCGGGGGCAGATACGCAGTATTTT. This codes for CASSEGAGADTQYF. This chain links TRBV6-4 with TRBJ2-3; 8 bases match TRBD2. The CDR3 is 14 amino acids. CDR1 is MRHNA, CDR2 SNTAGT, per germline. V shed 3 bases and J 4 bases; nucleotides not matched to a gene: 3.

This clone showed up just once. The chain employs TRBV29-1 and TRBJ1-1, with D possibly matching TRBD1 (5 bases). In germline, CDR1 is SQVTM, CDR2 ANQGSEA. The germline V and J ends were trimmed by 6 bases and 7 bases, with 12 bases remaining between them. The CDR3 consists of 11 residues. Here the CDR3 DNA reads TGCAGCGTGCAGGGAAAAGGTGAAGCTTTCTTT. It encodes CSVQGKGEAFF.

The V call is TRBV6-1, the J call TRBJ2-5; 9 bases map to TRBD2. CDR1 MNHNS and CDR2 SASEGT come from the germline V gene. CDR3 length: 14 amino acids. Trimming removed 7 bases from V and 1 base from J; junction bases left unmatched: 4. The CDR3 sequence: CASMAGGPQETQYF. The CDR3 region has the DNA TGTGCCAGCATGGCGGGGGGGCCCCAAGAGACCCAGTACTTC.

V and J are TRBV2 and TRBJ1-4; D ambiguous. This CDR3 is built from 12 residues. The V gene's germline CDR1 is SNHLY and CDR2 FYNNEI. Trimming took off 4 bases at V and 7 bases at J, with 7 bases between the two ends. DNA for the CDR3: TGTGCCAGCAGTGGGGGAGGTGAAAAACTGTTTTTT. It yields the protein CASSGGGEKLFF.

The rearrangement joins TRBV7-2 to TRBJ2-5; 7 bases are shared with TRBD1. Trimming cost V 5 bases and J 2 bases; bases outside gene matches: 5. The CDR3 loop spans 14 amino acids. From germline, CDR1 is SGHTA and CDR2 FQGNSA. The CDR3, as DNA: TGTGCCAGCAGCCTGACAGGGAATCAAGAGACCCAGTACTTC. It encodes CASSLTGNQETQYF.